Shown below are 6 T cell receptor beta chains from a single sample sequenced in a study of beta chain features in type 1 diabetes (dated by TCRdb to 2017 to 2018). Library preparation employed the immunoSEQ multiplex PCR assay. The entire isolated RNA was reverse transcribed using the High Capacity cDNA Reverse Transcription Kit, and thus expressed TCRB transcripts were sequenced. Sourced from immuneACCESS, this table was stored by TCRdb with only in-frame sequences that have V and J called. A share of the clones is absent; for the studies checked, an unresolved V gene accounts for under half, and the remainder has no known explanation. A total of some 290,000 clones appear in this sample, approximately 24% of them only once. Jointly, the top ten make up around 0.013% of the sample. These receptors' targets are unknown. General study outcomes and caveats: In all four CD4+ subsets, TCRB CDR3 length was moderately but significantly shorter in type 1 diabetes patients.

Specimen: naive CD4+ T cells from blood. What this sample's cell subset or site label stands for: true naive CD4+ T cells. The receptors stem from a woman in her thirties with type 1 diabetes.

V usage is TRBV9 and J usage is TRBJ2-1, with 11 positions matching TRBD2. The CDR3 consists of 14 residues. CDR1 is SGDLS and CDR2 is YYNGEE in the germline V gene. V dropped 4 bases and J dropped 9; count of bases not matched to a gene: 6. CDR3 protein: CASSLAGGPGEQFF. The CDR3, as DNA: TGTGCCAGCAGCTTAGCGGGAGGGCCGGGTGAGCAGTTCTTC. The full variable domain, its missing parts supplied by reference TRBV9 and TRBJ2-1, is DSGVTQTPKHLITATGQRVTLRCSPRSGDLSVYWYQQSLDQGLQFLIQYYNGEERAKGNILERFSAQQFPDLHSELNLSSLELGDSALYFCASSLAGGPGEQFFGPGTRLTVL.

This clone was seen only once. The chain joins TRBV10-3 to TRBJ1-1, with TRBD1 matching over 9 bases. The CDR3 runs 15 residues. V gave up 6 bases and J gave up 0 bases; unmatched junction bases: 5. Per germline, CDR1 ENHRY and CDR2 SYGVKD. The CDR3 reads CAIRSTGGMNTEAFF. The CDR3 region has the DNA TGTGCCATCAGATCGACAGGGGGTATGAACACTGAAGCTTTCTTT.

The chain couples TRBV30 to TRBJ2-7, with 9 nucleotides matching TRBD1. The germline gives CDR1 GTSNPN, CDR2 SVGIG (reference sequence). The ends lost 2 bases at V and 6 bases at J; junction bases unmatched: 8. The CDR3 is 14 amino acids. CDR3 sequence reads: CAWSLGTGTREQYF. The CDR3 region has the DNA TGTGCCTGGAGTCTAGGGACAGGGACGCGCGAGCAGTACTTC.

This clone was observed a handful of times. CDR3 sequence: CASSVVSSTDTQYF. CDR3 in DNA: TGTGCCAGCAGCGTAGTATCTAGCACAGATACGCAGTATTTT. The chain couples TRBV9 to TRBJ2-3; D gene ambiguous. Per germline, CDR1 SGDLS and CDR2 YYNGEE. V was trimmed by 0 bases and J by 0 bases, leaving 5 bases between them. The CDR3 extends over 14 amino acids.

The chain employs TRBV7-2 and TRBJ2-1, with 8 bases matching TRBD2. V trimming: 1 base; J trimming: 4 bases; junction bases outside the gene matches: 15. Per the germline V gene, CDR1 is SGHTA and CDR2 is FQGNSA. CDR3 length equals 19 residues. The CDR3, as DNA: TGTGCCAGCAGCTTAGTGCCGCTAGCGGGCCGGGGGTATTACAATGAGCAGTTCTTC. Residues: CASSLVPLAGRGYYNEQFF.

The V gene is TRBV29-1, the J gene TRBJ2-2; D not resolved. This CDR3 is built from 14 residues. Trimming removed 4 bases from V and 3 bases from J, with 12 bases in between. Germline V lookup: CDR1 SQVTM, CDR2 ANQGSEA. The CDR3 is CSVVGIPYTGELFF. The CDR3 nucleotides read TGCAGCGTTGTGGGCATTCCTTACACCGGGGAGCTGTTTTTT.